The 8 T cell receptor beta chains below come from one sample, sequenced in a study of T-cell reconstitution after alpha-beta-depleted transplantation in children. Preparing the TCRbeta library involved the use of unique molecular identifiers. MiXCR was run by TCRdb on the PCR reads, yielding one entry per CDR3 protein. The sample has hundreds of thousands of distinct CDR3 sequences, 10% to 13% seen once. This specimen consisted of PBMCs, obtained before TCRalphabeta/CD19-depleted stem cell transplant. These receptor sequences come from a child between 2 and 9 years old with inherited bone marrow failure, due to receive a stem cell transplant.

J is TRBJ2-7 and V is TRBV7-9; 14 bases are shared with TRBD2. The CDR3 totals 16 residues. Germline CDR1 SEHNR, CDR2 FQNEAQ (reference sequence). V shed 5 bases, J shed 2 bases, and the junction held 5 bases outside the gene matches. The CDR3 coding sequence is TGTGCCAGCAGCGACCGGACTAGCGGGAGGACCTACGAGCAGTACTTC. Its protein product is CASSDRTSGRTYEQYF. Filled out from reference TRBV7-9 and TRBJ2-7, the complete variable domain reads DTGVSQNPRHKITKRGQNVTFRCDPISEHNRLYWYRQTLGQGPEFLTYFQNEAQLEKSRLLSDRFSAERPKGSFSTLEIQRTEQGDSAMYLCASSDRTSGRTYEQYFGPGTRLTVT.

This clonotype was counted between two and nine times. The CDR3 DNA is TGTGCCAGCAGCCACATCCGGGACAGGGGCACTGAAGCTTTCTTT. It translates to CASSHIRDRGTEAFF. The chain couples TRBV7-9 to TRBJ1-1; 10 bases are shared with TRBD1. CDR1 is SEHNR and CDR2 is FQNEAQ in the germline V gene (reference sequence). Trimming removed 5 bases from V and 4 bases from J; junction bases left unmatched: 7. The CDR3 is made up of 15 amino acids.

There are many counts of this clonotype. The V gene is TRBV5-5, the J gene TRBJ2-1; 7 nucleotides match TRBD2. CDR3 length: 13 amino acids. The germline V gene has CDR1 SGHKS and CDR2 YYEKEE (reference sequence). With V trimmed by 4 bases and J by 7 bases, 5 bases remained unmatched. CDR3 amino acids: CASSQTSRNEQFF. The CDR3, as DNA: TGTGCCAGCAGCCAGACTAGCCGAAATGAGCAGTTCTTC.

In this sample, this clonotype turned up many times. V gene TRBV5-6 combines with J gene TRBJ2-7, with D perhaps TRBD2 (7 bases). Germline values: CDR1 SGHDT, CDR2 YYEEEE. The CDR3 consists of 13 residues. Trimming cost V 6 bases and J 4 bases, with 14 bases left between them. DNA of the CDR3: TGTGCCAGCACCTGGGGAGGGGGGTACGAGCAGTACTTC. It codes for CASTWGGGYEQYF.

The table lists this clonotype with a few counts. The chain links TRBV16 to TRBJ2-7; D is ambiguous. The CDR3 is made up of 14 amino acids. The germline V gene has CDR1 KGHSY and CDR2 FQNENV. The V gene lost 1 base and the J gene lost 5 bases, with 12 bases spanning the gap. The CDR3 nucleotides read TGTGCCAGCAGCCAATACAAAGGGCCCAACGAGCAGTACTTC. It is translated as CASSQYKGPNEQYF.

A few counts support this clonotype. This sequence joins TRBV18 and TRBJ1-1; no definite D call. This CDR3 is 14 amino acids long. V dropped 3 bases and J dropped 1 base, with 9 bases sitting between them. Germline V gene lookup returns CDR1 KGHSH and CDR2 LQKENI. CDR3 nucleotides: TGTGCCAGCTCACCGGCGGCCGGGAACACTGAAGCTTTCTTT. It is translated as CASSPAAGNTEAFF.

The rearrangement uses TRBV6-2 or TRBV6-3 and TRBJ2-2, with 9 positions matching TRBD2. Germline V gene lookup returns CDR1 MNHEY and CDR2 SVGEGT. The junction had 7 bases not matched to a gene; V was cut back by 2 bases and J by 3 bases. The CDR3 spans 17 residues. The CDR3 sequence: CASSYELAGSYTGELFF. CDR3 in DNA: TGTGCCAGCAGTTACGAGCTAGCGGGATCGTACACCGGGGAGCTGTTTTTT.

This clonotype has a count of ten or more. This chain uses TRBV2 with TRBJ2-7; D remains ambiguous. Trimming took 6 bases from V and 4 from J, leaving 16 bases between them. The CDR3 is 14 amino acids. Germline assignment: CDR1 SNHLY and CDR2 FYNNEI. The CDR3 is CASRPRPTGYEQYF. DNA for the CDR3: TGTGCCAGCAGGCCCCGACCTACCGGATACGAGCAGTACTTC.